This T cell receptor (beta chain) was captured in a study of breast tumors, draining lymph nodes, adjacent tissues. Study outcomes and limitations: Luminal-like breast cancer showed significantly higher tumor–nontumor repertoire similarity than basal-like. The lymph node origin of tumor T cells was framed as consistent with a hypothesis, not demonstrated. Tumor TCR diversity was below lymph nodes but above nontumor tissue.

TCRdb reprocessed the multiplex PCR reads via MiXCR and lists one record per CDR3 protein. The sample has more than 100,000 distinct CDR3 sequences; approximately 20% are singletons. Samples came from axillary lymph nodes draining the breast cancer. This clonotype was detected ten times or more. What it recognizes is unknown. This CDR3 region has 14 residues. The V end lost 3 bases, the J end lost 4 bases, and 15 bases lay between the germline ends. Germline CDR1 SQVTM, CDR2 ANQGSEA. Source material: axillary lymph node tissue. The chain employs TRBV29-1 and TRBJ1-2; D remains unclear. The sequence derives from a female donor with breast cancer. Some clones in this sample may be carry-over from other donors' samples. The CDR3: CSVEWPPPIYGYTF. CDR3 nucleotide sequence: TGCAGCGTTGAGTGGCCTCCCCCCATCTATGGCTACACCTTC.